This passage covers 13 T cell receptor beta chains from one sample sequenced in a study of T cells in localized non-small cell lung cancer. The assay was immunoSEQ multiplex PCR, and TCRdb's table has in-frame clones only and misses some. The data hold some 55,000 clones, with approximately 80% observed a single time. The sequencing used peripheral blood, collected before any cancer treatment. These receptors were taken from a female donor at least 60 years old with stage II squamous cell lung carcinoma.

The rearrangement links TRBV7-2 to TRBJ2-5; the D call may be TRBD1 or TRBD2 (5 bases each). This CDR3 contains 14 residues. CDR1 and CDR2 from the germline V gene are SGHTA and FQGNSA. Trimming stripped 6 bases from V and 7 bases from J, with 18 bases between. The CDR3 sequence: CASSPLRGSGTQYF. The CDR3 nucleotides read TGTGCCAGCAGTCCTCTGAGGGGATCGGGGACCCAGTACTTC.

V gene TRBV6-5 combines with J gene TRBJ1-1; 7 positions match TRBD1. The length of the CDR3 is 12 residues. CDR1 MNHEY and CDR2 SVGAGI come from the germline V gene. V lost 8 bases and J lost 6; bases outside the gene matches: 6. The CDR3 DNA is TGTGCCAGCGGACAGGCTACCCCTGAAGCTTTCTTT. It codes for CASGQATPEAFF.

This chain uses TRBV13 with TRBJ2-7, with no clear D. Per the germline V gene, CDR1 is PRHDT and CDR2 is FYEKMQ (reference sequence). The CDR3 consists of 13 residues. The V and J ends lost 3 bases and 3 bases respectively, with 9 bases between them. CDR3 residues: CASSLKPLYEQYF. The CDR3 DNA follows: TGTGCCAGCAGCTTGAAGCCCCTCTACGAGCAGTACTTC.

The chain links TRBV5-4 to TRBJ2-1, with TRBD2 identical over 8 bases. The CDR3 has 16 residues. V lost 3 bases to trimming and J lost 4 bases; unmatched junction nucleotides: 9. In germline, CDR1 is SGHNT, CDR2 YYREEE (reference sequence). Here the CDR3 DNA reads TGTGCCAGCAGCTCGGGGCTGCGGGGGGCGTACAATGAGCAGTTCTTC. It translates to CASSSGLRGAYNEQFF.

In DNA, the CDR3 is TGTGCCAGCAGTTACTCACAGGGAATTAATGGCTACACCTTC. As protein: CASSYSQGINGYTF. V gene TRBV6-6 combines with J gene TRBJ1-2, with D perhaps TRBD1 (6 bases). Germline-derived CDR1 and CDR2 are MNHNY and SVGAGI (reference sequence). Trimming left V 0 bases short and J 6 bases short, with 11 bases between. This CDR3 contains 14 residues.

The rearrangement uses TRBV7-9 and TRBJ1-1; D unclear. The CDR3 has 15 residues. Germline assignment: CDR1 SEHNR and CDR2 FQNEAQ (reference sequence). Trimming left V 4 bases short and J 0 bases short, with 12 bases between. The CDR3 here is CASSSSKIMNTEAFF. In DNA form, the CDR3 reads TGTGCCAGCAGCTCATCGAAGATAATGAACACTGAAGCTTTCTTT.

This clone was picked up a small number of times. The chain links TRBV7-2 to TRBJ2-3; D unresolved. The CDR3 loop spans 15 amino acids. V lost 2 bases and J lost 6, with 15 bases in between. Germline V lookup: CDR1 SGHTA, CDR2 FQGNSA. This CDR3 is CASSLRSQREDTQYF. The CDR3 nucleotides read TGTGCCAGCAGCTTAAGGTCACAGAGAGAGGATACGCAGTATTTT. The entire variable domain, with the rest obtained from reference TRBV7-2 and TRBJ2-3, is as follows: GAGVSQSPSNKVTEKGKDVELRCDPISGHTALYWYRQSLGQGLEFLIYFQGNSAPDKSGLPSDRFSAERTGGSVSTLTIQRTQQEDSAVYLCASSLRSQREDTQYFGPGTRLTVL.

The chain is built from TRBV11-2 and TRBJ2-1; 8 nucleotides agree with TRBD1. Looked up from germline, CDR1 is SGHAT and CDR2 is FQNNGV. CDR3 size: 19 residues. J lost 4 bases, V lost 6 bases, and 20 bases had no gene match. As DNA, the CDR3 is TGTGCCAGCAGACCGCCCCCGACTCCCGGGACAGGAACTTACAATGAGCAGTTCTTC. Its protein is CASRPPPTPGTGTYNEQFF.

The DNA for the CDR3 is TGTGCCAGCAGCTTAACCGGGACATCCACCTCCTACGAGCAGTACTTC. It codes for CASSLTGTSTSYEQYF. The chain has TRBV5-6 and TRBJ2-7; weak D call: TRBD1 (6 bases). This CDR3 is 16 amino acids long. Trimming pared 2 bases from V and 0 bases from J, leaving 15 bases between. The V gene's germline CDR1 is SGHDT and CDR2 YYEEEE.

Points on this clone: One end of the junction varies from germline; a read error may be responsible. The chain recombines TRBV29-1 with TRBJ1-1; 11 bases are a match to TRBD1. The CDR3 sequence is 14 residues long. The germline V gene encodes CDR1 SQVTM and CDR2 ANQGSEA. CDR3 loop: CSVWRTGGPYVVVF. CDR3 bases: TGCAGCGTTTGGAGGACAGGGGGCCCCTACGTGGTGGTCTTT.

CDR3 amino acids: CASSNKGGAGELFF. DNA of the CDR3: TGTGCCAGCAGCAATAAAGGGGGGGCCGGGGAGCTGTTTTTT. V and J are TRBV21-1 and TRBJ2-2; TRBD2 was called by the table and not checked on the DNA. TRBV21-1 is assigned pseudogene status. CDR3 length equals 14 residues.

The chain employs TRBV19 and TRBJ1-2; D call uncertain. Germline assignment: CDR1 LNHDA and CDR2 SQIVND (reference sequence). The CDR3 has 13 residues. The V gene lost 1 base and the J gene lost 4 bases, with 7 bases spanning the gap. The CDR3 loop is CASSIAEGYGYTF. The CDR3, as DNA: TGTGCCAGTAGTATAGCTGAAGGCTATGGCTACACCTTC.

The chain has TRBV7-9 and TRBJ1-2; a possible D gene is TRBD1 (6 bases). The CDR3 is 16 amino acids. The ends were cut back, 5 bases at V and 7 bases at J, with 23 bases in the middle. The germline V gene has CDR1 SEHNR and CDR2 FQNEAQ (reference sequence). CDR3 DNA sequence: TGTGCCAGCAGCCTTCCCGGGCTAGGGGGTAGTGGTGGCTACACCTTC. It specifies CASSLPGLGGSGGYTF. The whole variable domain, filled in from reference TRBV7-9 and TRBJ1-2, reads DTGVSQNPRHKITKRGQNVTFRCDPISEHNRLYWYRQTLGQGPEFLTYFQNEAQLEKSRLLSDRFSAERPKGSFSTLEIQRTEQGDSAMYLCASSLPGLGGSGGYTFGSGTRLTVV.